This entry concerns a single T cell receptor beta chain. This record comes from a study of shared T cell receptors in the human thymus. J gave up 8 bases and V 5 bases, and 9 bases lay outside the gene matches. Germline lookup yields CDR1 SSHAT and CDR2 FNYEAQ (reference sequence). The CDR3 is 15 amino acids. Sequencing was performed with immunoSEQ multiplex PCR; in TCRdb, only in-frame clones are kept and a portion is missing. This table has a few hundred thousand clones, around 95% appearing once. Sequenced input: thymocytes. The chain is built from TRBV7-7 and TRBJ2-1; 10 positions match TRBD1. This receptor was obtained from a human donor. Here the CDR3 DNA reads TGTGCCAGCAGCGCCGGGACAGGGGCTCTTCATGAGCAGTTCTTC. The encoded protein is CASSAGTGALHEQFF.